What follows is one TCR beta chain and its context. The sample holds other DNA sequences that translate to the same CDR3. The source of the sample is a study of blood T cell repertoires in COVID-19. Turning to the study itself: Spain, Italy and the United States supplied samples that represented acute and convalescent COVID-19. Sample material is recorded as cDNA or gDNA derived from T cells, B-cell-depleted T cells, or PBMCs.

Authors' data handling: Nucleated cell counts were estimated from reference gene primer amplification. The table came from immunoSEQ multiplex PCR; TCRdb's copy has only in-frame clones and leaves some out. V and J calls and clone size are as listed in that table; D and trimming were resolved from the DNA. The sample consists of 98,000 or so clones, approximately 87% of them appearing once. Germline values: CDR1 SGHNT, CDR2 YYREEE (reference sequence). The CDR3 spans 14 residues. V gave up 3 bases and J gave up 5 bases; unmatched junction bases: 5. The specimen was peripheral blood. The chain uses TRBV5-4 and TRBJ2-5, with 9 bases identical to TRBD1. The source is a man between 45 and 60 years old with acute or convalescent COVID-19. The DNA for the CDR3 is TGTGCCAGCAGCTCCGGACAGGGGCGCGAGACCCAGTACTTC. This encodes CASSSGQGRETQYF.